What follows are 20 T cell receptor beta chains derived from one specimen sequenced in a study of regulatory dendritic cells for organ transplantation. Sorted subsets were CFSE-labeled and cultured approximately 5 days with allogeneic dendritic cells. Their antigen targets remain unknown. TCRdb's copy holds only in-frame clones and misses some; the assay was immunoSEQ multiplex PCR. The top ten hold around 0.99% of the sample, which has 9,500 to 15,000 clones, 75% to 85% seen once. The source material was naive CD8+ T cells from blood cultured with regulatory dendritic cells. Noted subset: CD45RA+ naive T cells. Receptors originate from a human donor in good health.

This clone has only one observation. The chain is built from TRBV5-1 and TRBJ1-4; a weak D match, TRBD1 (6 bases). This CDR3 is 14 amino acids long. In germline, CDR1 is SGHRS, CDR2 YFSETQ. V lost 4 bases, J lost 8 bases, and 15 bases lay in between. The CDR3 nucleotides are TGCGCCAGCAGCCTGGCGGCACAGGGCGAAAAACTGTTTTTT. This encodes CASSLAAQGEKLFF. The whole variable domain, remainder taken from reference TRBV5-1 and TRBJ1-4, is KAGVTQTPRYLIKTRGQQVTLSCSPISGHRSVSWYQQTPGQGLQFLFEYFSETQRNKGNFPGRFSGRQFSNSRSEMNVSTLELGDSALYLCASSLAAQGEKLFFGSGTQLSVL.

This chain joins TRBV5-6 and TRBJ2-3; 8 bases are shared with TRBD1. Looked up from germline, CDR1 is SGHDT and CDR2 is YYEEEE. J lost 2 bases, V lost 2 bases, and 4 bases had no gene match. The CDR3 is made up of 15 amino acids. DNA for the CDR3: TGTGCCAGCAGCTTAGGACAGGGTGCCACAGATACGCAGTATTTT. This encodes CASSLGQGATDTQYF. Full variable domain (rest looked up from reference TRBV5-6 and TRBJ2-3): DAGVTQSPTHLIKTRGQQVTLRCSPKSGHDTVSWYQQALGQGPQFIFQYYEEEERQRGNFPDRFSGHQFPNYSSELNVNALLLGDSALYLCASSLGQGATDTQYFGPGTRLTVL.

This clone has just a few counts. The chain is built from TRBV7-2 and TRBJ2-7, with D uncertain. Trimming removed 2 bases from V and 4 bases from J, with 15 bases in between. The V gene's germline CDR1 is SGHTA and CDR2 FQGNSA. The CDR3 has 15 amino acids. The CDR3 loop reads CASSLFLGGLYEQYF. Here the CDR3 DNA reads TGTGCCAGCAGCTTATTTTTGGGTGGGCTGTACGAGCAGTACTTC.

The chain uses TRBV7-9 and TRBJ2-7; D unclear. The CDR3 has 13 amino acids. Germline-derived CDR1 and CDR2 are SEHNR and FQNEAQ (reference sequence). The germline V and J ends were trimmed by 5 bases and 1 base, with 9 bases remaining between them. The CDR3, as DNA: TGTGCCAGCAGCGCGACTGAATCCTACGAGCAGTACTTC. Its protein product is CASSATESYEQYF.

This clone is medium-sized in the sample. The chain combines TRBV5-4 with TRBJ1-4; 8 positions agree with TRBD1. After removal of 4 bases from V and 6 bases from J, the junction contained 8 bases not matched to a gene. Germline CDR1 is SGHNT and CDR2 is YYREEE (reference sequence). CDR3 length equals 15 residues. CDR3 DNA sequence: TGTGCCAGCAGCAGGCCCGGACAGGGTGATGAAAAACTGTTTTTT. Protein sequence: CASSRPGQGDEKLFF.

The chain carries TRBV5-1 and TRBJ2-1; D call uncertain. Trimming took 2 bases from V and 2 from J, leaving 14 bases between them. CDR1 and CDR2 (germline): SGHRS, YFSETQ. There are 16 residues in the CDR3. CDR3 nucleotides: TGCGCCAGCAGCTTCTCCGGGTCCAAGACCTACAATGAGCAGTTCTTC. Its protein is CASSFSGSKTYNEQFF. Together with reference TRBV5-1 and TRBJ2-1, the CDR3 gives the full variable domain: KAGVTQTPRYLIKTRGQQVTLSCSPISGHRSVSWYQQTPGQGLQFLFEYFSETQRNKGNFPGRFSGRQFSNSRSEMNVSTLELGDSALYLCASSFSGSKTYNEQFFGPGTRLTVL.

CDR3 DNA: TGTGCCAGCAGATCAGGGGGTAACTATGGCTACACCTTC. Translated, it gives CASRSGGNYGYTF. This chain links TRBV27 with TRBJ1-2; 7 bases match TRBD1. The length of the CDR3 is 13 residues. Germline V gene sequence: CDR1 MNHEY, CDR2 SMNVEV (reference sequence). V was clipped by 6 bases and J by 1 base; unmatched bases: 2.

This clone was seen only a few times. V and J are TRBV7-6 and TRBJ2-7; D possibly corresponds to TRBD2 (6 bases). The CDR3 is 13 amino acids. Trimming removed 1 base from V and 6 bases from J, with 10 bases in between. Germline V CDR1 and CDR2: SGHVS, FNYEAQ. The CDR3 sequence: CASSLGEAGEQYF. The CDR3 DNA reads as TGTGCCAGCAGCTTAGGAGAAGCGGGCGAGCAGTACTTC.

In this sample, this clone turned up a few times. This chain uses TRBV29-1 with TRBJ2-1, with TRBD2 matching over 8 bases. CDR1 and CDR2 (germline): SQVTM, ANQGSEA. This CDR3 comprises 15 residues. J was trimmed by 4 bases and V by 4 bases; bases with no gene match: 9. The DNA of the CDR3 is TGCAGCGTTGCCGAAAGCGGGGGCTCTTACAATGAGCAGTTCTTC. Its translation is CSVAESGGSYNEQFF.

The gene calls are TRBV7-8 and TRBJ1-6, with 10 bases that match TRBD1. The junction had 14 bases not matched to a gene; V was cut back by 5 bases and J by 10 bases. This CDR3 comprises 17 residues. Germline V lookup: CDR1 SGHVS, CDR2 FQNEAQ. CDR3 sequence (DNA): TGTGCCAGCAGCCGCCCGGCCCGGGGACAGGGGAACTCACCCCTCCACTTT. Protein: CASSRPARGQGNSPLHF. Using reference TRBV7-8 and TRBJ1-6 for the parts outside the CDR3, the full variable domain is GAGVSQSPRYKVAKRGQDVALRCDPISGHVSLFWYQQALGQGPEFLTYFQNEAQLDKSGLPSDRFFAERPEGSVSTLKIQRTQQEDSAVYLCASSRPARGQGNSPLHFGNGTRLTVT.

As concerns this clone: A junction end diverges from the germline sequence, so it may reflect a read error. The rearrangement uses TRBV10-3 and TRBJ2-7; 7 nucleotides match TRBD1. This CDR3 contains 14 residues. Germline assignment: CDR1 ENHRY and CDR2 SYGVKD. CDR3 nucleotide sequence: TGTGCCAGCAGTCCGACAGGGTCAGACAACGAGCAGTACTTC. Translating gives CASSPTGSDNEQYF.

In this sample, this clone turned up a few times. This sequence joins TRBV11-3 and TRBJ2-7, with 10 bases aligning to TRBD1. Trimming removed 5 bases from V and 5 bases from J; junction bases left unmatched: 6. The CDR3 covers 14 residues. Per the germline V gene, CDR1 is SGHNT and CDR2 is YENEEA. The CDR3 DNA is TGTGCCAGCAGCATCACCGGGACAGGGGACGAGCAGTACTTC. Translated: CASSITGTGDEQYF.

V and J are TRBV28 and TRBJ2-7, with D possibly TRBD1 on 6 matching bases. CDR3 length: 14 amino acids. V gave up 11 bases and J gave up 2 bases, with 19 bases separating them. Looked up from germline, CDR1 is MDHEN and CDR2 is SYDVKM. CDR3 amino acids: CASWGRTATYEQYF. Here the CDR3 DNA reads TGTGCCTCGTGGGGTCGGACAGCTACCTACGAGCAGTACTTC.

The chain recombines TRBV6-6 with TRBJ2-2; 9 positions agree with TRBD2. J lost 10 bases, V lost 0 bases, and 6 bases had no gene match. Germline V gene data show CDR1 as MNHNY and CDR2 as SVGAGI (reference sequence). The CDR3 extends over 15 amino acids. CDR3 sequence: CASSYSFQREEELFF. The CDR3 nucleotides read TGTGCCAGCAGTTACTCTTTTCAGCGGGAGGAGGAGCTGTTTTTT.

V and J are TRBV6-1 and TRBJ1-2; D remains ambiguous. The CDR3 length is 14 residues. Trimming took 7 bases from V and 6 from J, leaving 18 bases between them. CDR1 and CDR2 (germline): MNHNS, SASEGT. The DNA for the CDR3 is TGTGCCAGCATACCACCGGGATCCCTACATGGCTACACCTTC. Residues: CASIPPGSLHGYTF.

The chain uses TRBV27 and TRBJ2-7, with 8 bases matching TRBD2. Trimming took 8 bases from V and 3 from J; bases not matched to a gene: 6. This CDR3 is 13 amino acids long. CDR1 and CDR2 (germline): MNHEY, SMNVEV (reference sequence). CDR3 residues: CASGPGGGYEQYF. The CDR3 coding sequence is TGTGCCAGCGGCCCGGGGGGGGGCTACGAGCAGTACTTC.

CDR3 sequence reads: CASRALGQGVGGYTF. CDR3 sequence (DNA): TGTGCCAGCAGAGCGCTCGGACAGGGGGTGGGGGGCTACACCTTC. The rearrangement joins TRBV27 to TRBJ1-2; 10 nucleotides line up with TRBD1. The V gene end was trimmed by 6 bases and the J gene end by 8 bases; junction bases not matched to a gene: 12. CDR1 MNHEY and CDR2 SMNVEV come from the germline V gene (reference sequence). CDR3 size: 15 residues.

In DNA, the CDR3 is TGCGCCAGCAGCCTCGGACAGGGGGCTTACGAGCAGTACTTC. Translation: CASSLGQGAYEQYF. The chain links TRBV4-1 to TRBJ2-7; 11 bases agree with TRBD1. From germline, CDR1 is MGHRA and CDR2 YSYEKL. This CDR3 region has 14 residues. The junction had 3 bases not matched to a gene; V was cut back by 4 bases and J by 4 bases.

This clone was detected a few times. V usage is TRBV11-2 and J usage is TRBJ1-1; no clear D gene. CDR3 length equals 12 residues. CDR1 and CDR2 (germline): SGHAT, FQNNGV. With 1 base removed from V and 11 bases from J, the gap between germline ends came to 11 bases. In nucleotides, the CDR3 is TGTGCCAGCAGCTTAGGAGAACCATCGGCTTTCTTT. Translated, it gives CASSLGEPSAFF.

The chain's CDR3 is CASSPPSALEETQYF. CDR3 in DNA: TGTGCCAGCAGCCCTCCTTCTGCCCTGGAGGAGACCCAGTACTTC. The chain couples TRBV5-5 to TRBJ2-5; D is ambiguous. The CDR3 has 15 amino acids. The germline V gene encodes CDR1 SGHKS and CDR2 YYEKEE (reference sequence). Trimming removed 4 bases at V and 5 bases at J, with 18 bases between. Full variable domain (outside the CDR3, taken from reference TRBV5-5 and TRBJ2-5): DAGVTQSPTHLIKTRGQQVTLRCSPISGHKSVSWYQQVLGQGPQFIFQYYEKEERGRGNFPDRFSARQFPNYSSELNVNALLLGDSALYLCASSPPSALEETQYFGPGTRLLVL.